These T cell receptor beta chains were read from a single sample in a study of human T cells and chemical hapten exposure. TCRdb fed the RACE reads into MiXCR, producing one record per CDR3 protein. The sample yields fewer than 150,000 distinct CDR3 sequences, about 11% seen once. Sequencing used whole blood, obtained in connection with sensitization to the hapten diphenylcyclopropenone (DPC). Receptors were obtained from a woman aged 50 to 65 with alopecia areata. Some clones in this sample may be carry-over from other donors' samples. CDR3s include the opening cysteine and the closing phenylalanine or tryptophan. The order of the fields is J gene, V gene, clone size, CDR3 protein. Clone size is not always given. Where it is, it says once, few, many or a class for expanded clones.

j_call: TRBJ2-2
v_call: TRBV11-2
clone_size: few
cdr3_aa: CASKQGRNTGELFF

j_call: TRBJ2-3
v_call: TRBV29-1
clone_size: many
cdr3_aa: CSVDRATDTQYF

j_call: TRBJ2-5
v_call: TRBV29-1
clone_size: few
cdr3_aa: CSVAGGGGETQYF

j_call: TRBJ2-5
v_call: TRBV20-1
clone_size: few
cdr3_aa: CSARDLRLAGEGGETQYF

j_call: TRBJ2-1
v_call: TRBV20-1
clone_size: few
cdr3_aa: CSAERAYNEQFF

j_call: TRBJ2-6
v_call: TRBV5-1
clone_size: .
cdr3_aa: CASSGTANSGANVLTF

j_call: TRBJ2-5
v_call: TRBV25-1
clone_size: few
cdr3_aa: CASSLKGETQYF

j_call: TRBJ1-1
v_call: TRBV11-2
clone_size: few
cdr3_aa: CASSPTGGAGTEAFF

j_call: TRBJ2-3
v_call: TRBV4-3
clone_size: .
cdr3_aa: CASSQEVARMGTDTQYF

j_call: TRBJ2-5
v_call: TRBV29-1
clone_size: .
cdr3_aa: CSVGVAETQYF

j_call: TRBJ2-7
v_call: TRBV5-6
clone_size: few
cdr3_aa: CASSSAGREVSYEQYF

j_call: TRBJ2-3
v_call: TRBV30
clone_size: few
cdr3_aa: CAWSLGARDTQYF

j_call: TRBJ2-2
v_call: TRBV29-1
clone_size: .
cdr3_aa: CSVGSLQTGELFF

j_call: TRBJ2-1
v_call: TRBV4-3
clone_size: many
cdr3_aa: CASSQEFRGTNEQFF

j_call: TRBJ2-3
v_call: TRBV27
clone_size: few
cdr3_aa: CASSLSWTGEDTQYF

j_call: TRBJ2-7
v_call: TRBV29-1
clone_size: few
cdr3_aa: CSVSGTSGISYEQYF

j_call: TRBJ2-3
v_call: TRBV7-2
clone_size: .
cdr3_aa: CASRLGTGLSTDTQYF

j_call: TRBJ2-1
v_call: TRBV6-4
clone_size: .
cdr3_aa: CASSDSGLAGGPSSYNEQFF

j_call: TRBJ2-7
v_call: TRBV12-3/TRBV12-4
clone_size: .
cdr3_aa: CASSLAGGASYEQYF

j_call: TRBJ2-3
v_call: TRBV3-1
clone_size: .
cdr3_aa: CASSVGLLGERTDTQYF

j_call: TRBJ2-1
v_call: TRBV28
clone_size: .
cdr3_aa: CASGRMGGEQFF

j_call: TRBJ1-1
v_call: TRBV20-1
clone_size: many
cdr3_aa: CSAAGGWNTEAFF

j_call: TRBJ2-1
v_call: TRBV7-2
clone_size: few
cdr3_aa: CASSAGLAGFSYNEQFF

j_call: TRBJ1-4
v_call: TRBV20-1
clone_size: few
cdr3_aa: CSAQGGTNEKLFF

j_call: TRBJ2-4
v_call: TRBV2
clone_size: few
cdr3_aa: CASSVGTGKYF

j_call: TRBJ2-7
v_call: TRBV2
clone_size: many
cdr3_aa: CASSSGQSYEQYF

j_call: TRBJ2-3
v_call: TRBV10-3
clone_size: few
cdr3_aa: CAIMSGQGGTDTQYF

j_call: TRBJ2-6
v_call: TRBV5-1
clone_size: few
cdr3_aa: CASSLSLGTGTGANVLTF

j_call: TRBJ1-1
v_call: TRBV2
clone_size: few
cdr3_aa: CASSAQGPLNTEAFF

j_call: TRBJ1-1
v_call: TRBV7-2
clone_size: few
cdr3_aa: CASSLRTIYNTEAFF

j_call: TRBJ2-7
v_call: TRBV11-2
clone_size: many
cdr3_aa: CASSITDSSWQYF

j_call: TRBJ2-1
v_call: TRBV20-1
clone_size: .
cdr3_aa: CSAAFRTSFDNEQFF

j_call: TRBJ1-4
v_call: TRBV7-8
clone_size: .
cdr3_aa: CASSLGGGSGEKLFF

j_call: TRBJ2-1
v_call: TRBV9
clone_size: .
cdr3_aa: CASSELAGAFNEQFF